This paragraph reports one TCR beta chain. This clone's antigen is unknown. Base qualities are not recorded, but no much larger clone differs from it by a single base. The library was prepared using the immunoSEQ multiplex PCR assay. TCRdb limited this immuneACCESS table to in-frame rearrangements with V and J called. A share of clones is missing; checked studies link under half to unresolved V genes, and the rest is unexplained. Counted in this sample were 20,000 to 25,000 clones; approximately 90% of them appeared once. The top ten hold under 1.3% of the sample. The entry originates in a study of T cells in narcolepsy (dated 2018 in TCRdb). Regarding the research as a whole: The study enrolled patients with narcolepsy type 1 or type 2 (NT1, NT2) together with healthy control donors. To look for autoreactive T cells in narcolepsy patients that target self-antigens of hypocretin neurons (hypocretin, TRIB2), the study used TCR Vbeta sequencing to follow clonotypes in blood and CSF.

Results the study describes overall, beyond this receptor: According to the report, autoreactive clonotypes were detected serially in the blood of the same patients and of different patients, but not in healthy controls. Some blood memory CD4+ repertoires from patients and controls contained no sequences matching autoreactive T cell clones. Patients and controls had comparable numbers of sequenced blood memory CD4+ clonotypes, averaging about 37,000 and 33,000, respectively. Plots that compared CSF and blood CD4+ T cell clonotypes from the same patient highlighted HCRT-specific and TRIB2-specific autoreactive clonotypes.

The CDR3, from cysteine to phenylalanine, totals 16 residues. The only DNA kept is the CDR3, 48 bases in frame from the first base. Looking up the germline V gene yields CDR1 KGHSH and CDR2 LQKENI. V is cut by 0 bases and J by 6 bases, and the space between the germline ends is 17 bases. For TCR Vbeta sequencing, memory CD4+ T cells were sorted ex vivo from the peripheral blood of both healthy controls and narcolepsy patients. Source material: CD45RA- memory CD4+ T cells from PBMCs. The sample's cell subset or site label, decoded: memory T cells sorted ex vivo from peripheral blood. The sequence joins TRBV18 to TRBJ1-2; possibly the D gene is TRBD1, per 6 matching bases. The TCR sequence derives from a human donor with narcolepsy. The nucleotide sequence reads as follows: TGTGCCAGCTCACCACCAACAGGGAAGAAGGACGATGGCTACACCTTC. Translated, it gives CASSPPTGKKDDGYTF.